This T cell receptor beta chain was sequenced for a study of patients and donors after allogeneic stem cell transplantation. TCRdb analysed the RT-PCR reads with MiXCR anew, one entry per CDR3 protein. The table shows 2,400 or so distinct CDR3 sequences, with approximately 8.3% occurring only once. From germline, CDR1 is KGHSY and CDR2 FQNENV. The V end lost 2 bases, the J end lost 0 bases, and 12 bases lay between the germline ends. This CDR3 spans 16 amino acids. Specimen: blood, either unsorted or a sorted T cell fraction (not recorded which). The genes are TRBV16 and TRBJ2-3; D uncertain. The receptor comes from a human donor who was either an allogeneic HSCT recipient or a stem cell or donor lymphocyte infusion donor (not recorded which). It is not recorded whose cells these are; they may come from a transplant donor. In DNA, the CDR3 is TGTGCCAGCAGCCAAGGAGCGTTTGCAAGCACAGATACGCAGTATTTT. Its protein is CASSQGAFASTDTQYF.